This T cell receptor (beta chain) was captured by sequencing in a study of metastatic and nonmetastatic thyroid tumors. Study at large: Across peripheral blood and tumor or nodule tissue samples taken from malignant and benign thyroid patients, the repertoires were compared with one another.

Original methodology: Across clinicopathological groups, CDR3 differences served as the basis for building a distant-metastasis classifier for papillary thyroid cancer. TCRdb called clones again from the PCR reads with MiXCR. TCRdb, not the authors, supplied the V and J calls. In the table there are roughly 40,000 clones, around 10% of which are singletons. Germline V gene sequence: CDR1 SQVTM, CDR2 ANQGSEA. The CDR3 has 12 amino acids. Deletions cut 5 bases from V and 4 bases from J, with 11 bases between. Patients underwent thyroid surgery, and none had received any treatment before it. The table lists this clone with a few counts. Since a much larger clone is just one base distant, this may be a read error. Other DNA sequences within the sample encode an identical CDR3.

Sequences were obtained from blood. The genes are TRBV29-1 and TRBJ1-2; the D is unclear. The TCR was taken from a male donor with papillary thyroid cancer or a benign thyroid nodule (not recorded which). Some clones in this sample may be carry-over from other donors' samples. The DNA of the CDR3 is TGCAGCGTTCTTGCGGATTCCTATGGCTACACCTTC. It specifies CSVLADSYGYTF.